Presented here are 24 T cell receptor beta chains from one specimen sequenced in a study of shared clonotypes between healthy human individuals (dated by TCRdb to the early 2020s). The method was the immunoSEQ multiplex PCR assay. As stored in TCRdb, this immuneACCESS dataset retains in-frame rearrangements with V and J assigned. A fraction of the clones does not appear; measured against another copy, unresolved V genes explain less than half of the discrepancy, and the remainder lacks a known reason. In all, the sample holds roughly 1.5 million clones, and 95% to 99% of those were seen once. Around 0.45% of the sample goes to the ten largest clones. Sample: naive CD4+ T cells sorted from blood. The cell subset or site label on this specimen signifies: CD45RA+ positively selected. The receptors shown here come from a man aged 30 to 39 in good health.

V usage is TRBV19 and J usage is TRBJ1-5, with 10 nucleotides matching TRBD1. Trimming at V came to 7 bases and at J to 7 bases, leaving 10 bases not matched to a gene. The CDR3 has 15 residues. Germline CDR1 and CDR2: LNHDA and SQIVND (reference sequence). CDR3 DNA: TGTGCCAGTACCACCGACAGGGGGCGCCTACAGCCCCAGCATTTT. Protein: CASTTDRGRLQPQHF.

This sequence joins TRBV5-4 and TRBJ2-1, with 7 bases aligning to TRBD1. Germline CDR1 SGHNT, CDR2 YYREEE (reference sequence). The V segment lost 4 bases and the J segment 6 bases; nucleotides outside the gene matches: 7. This CDR3 region has 14 residues. The CDR3 protein is CASSRDRHSNEQFF. The CDR3 DNA is TGTGCCAGCAGCCGGGACAGACACAGCAATGAGCAGTTCTTC.

The chain uses TRBV25-1 and TRBJ2-6; the D is unclear. Germline V gene lookup returns CDR1 MGHDK and CDR2 SYGVNS. This CDR3 has 13 amino acids. The ends were cut back, 5 bases at V and 2 bases at J, with 4 bases in the middle. The CDR3 sequence is CASSTAGANVLTF. The DNA of the CDR3 is TGTGCCAGCAGTACAGCTGGGGCCAACGTCCTGACTTTC.

The chain uses TRBV10-3 and TRBJ2-7; 13 bases are shared with TRBD2. CDR1 is ENHRY and CDR2 is SYGVKD in the germline V gene. This CDR3 has 15 residues. V gave up 7 bases and J gave up 2 bases; unmatched junction bases: 5. The CDR3 is CAITPGLAGAYEQYF. The CDR3 nucleotides are TGTGCCATCACTCCAGGACTAGCGGGAGCCTACGAGCAGTACTTC.

V usage is TRBV5-1 and J usage is TRBJ2-5; TRBD2 agrees at 8 bases. In germline, CDR1 is SGHRS, CDR2 YFSETQ. CDR3 size: 14 residues. After removal of 4 bases from V and 5 bases from J, the junction contained 7 bases not matched to a gene. For the CDR3, the DNA is TGCGCCAGCAGCCCGGAACGGGAGGGGGAGACCCAGTACTTC. Its translation is CASSPEREGETQYF. Based on the CDR3 plus reference TRBV5-1 and TRBJ2-5, the full variable domain is KAGVTQTPRYLIKTRGQQVTLSCSPISGHRSVSWYQQTPGQGLQFLFEYFSETQRNKGNFPGRFSGRQFSNSRSEMNVSTLELGDSALYLCASSPEREGETQYFGPGTRLLVL.

The gene calls are TRBV7-3 and TRBJ2-5; 8 positions match TRBD2. V dropped 6 bases and J dropped 3; count of bases not matched to a gene: 9. This CDR3 is built from 15 residues. The germline V gene encodes CDR1 SGHTA and CDR2 FQGTGA. Written as DNA, the CDR3 is TGTGCCAGCAGGTCTCTGACTAGCGAAGAAGAGACCCAGTACTTC. Translated: CASRSLTSEEETQYF. The whole variable domain, remainder taken from reference TRBV7-3 and TRBJ2-5, is GAGVSQTPSNKVTEKGKYVELRCDPISGHTALYWYRQSLGQGPEFLIYFQGTGAADDSGLPNDRFFAVRPEGSVSTLKIQRTERGDSAVYLCASRSLTSEEETQYFGPGTRLLVL.

The chain couples TRBV6-6 to TRBJ2-1; 11 nucleotides align to TRBD1. Germline V lookup: CDR1 MNHNY, CDR2 SVGAGI (reference sequence). CDR3 length: 16 amino acids. With 0 bases clipped from V and 3 bases from J, the junction kept 1 base outside the gene matches. CDR3: CASSYSDRGHYNEQFF. The CDR3 DNA follows: TGTGCCAGCAGTTACTCGGACAGGGGGCACTACAATGAGCAGTTCTTC.

The chain carries TRBV19 and TRBJ1-5; D gene unclear. The CDR3 spans 14 residues. V lost 1 base and J 9 bases, leaving 13 bases between the germline ends. Germline assignment: CDR1 LNHDA and CDR2 SQIVND (reference sequence). The CDR3 DNA reads TGTGCCAGTAGTATAGCGGATCCTACGCGGCCCCAGCATTTT. Amino acid sequence: CASSIADPTRPQHF.

The chain's CDR3 is CASSPTGTVYNEQFF. CDR3 coding DNA: TGTGCCAGCTCACCAACCGGGACGGTATACAATGAGCAGTTCTTC. The J gene is TRBJ2-1, the V gene TRBV18; D might be TRBD1 or TRBD2, each matching 5 bases. From germline, CDR1 is KGHSH and CDR2 LQKENI. Trimming cost V 2 bases and J 4 bases, with 12 bases left between them. This CDR3 comprises 15 residues.

This chain uses TRBV4-3 with TRBJ2-3, with D possibly TRBD2 on 6 matching bases. CDR1 is LGHNA and CDR2 is YSLEER in the germline V gene. The CDR3 has 18 amino acids. The V end lost 1 base, the J end lost 2 bases, and 19 bases lay between the germline ends. The CDR3 nucleotides are TGCGCCAGCAGCCAAGCCCCGAGGAGGGAGAGAGCCACAGATACGCAGTATTTT. Residues: CASSQAPRRERATDTQYF.

This CDR3 is CASSQRRTQPQHF. CDR3 DNA: TGTGCCAGCAGCCAGAGGCGGACTCAGCCCCAGCATTTT. V is TRBV28 and J is TRBJ1-5; the D is unclear. This CDR3 spans 13 amino acids. Germline CDR1 reads MDHEN; CDR2 reads SYDVKM. V gave up 6 bases and J gave up 6 bases, with 12 bases separating them.

Of note for this clone: The same CDR3 is also encoded by other DNA sequences in this sample. The chain joins TRBV28 to TRBJ2-7; D might be TRBD2 (6 bases). This CDR3 comprises 13 residues. Between the trimmed V and J ends, which lost 6 bases and 1 base, there was a span of 10 bases. The germline CDR1 and CDR2 sequences are MDHEN and SYDVKM. The CDR3 is CASRTGGSYEQYF. For the CDR3, the DNA is TGTGCCAGCAGGACCGGGGGATCCTACGAGCAGTACTTC.

This chain connects TRBV15 to TRBJ1-3, with D maybe TRBD1 (6 bases). The V and J ends lost 1 base and 0 bases respectively, with 13 bases between them. CDR1 and CDR2 from the germline V gene are LNHNV and YYDKDF (reference sequence). This CDR3 spans 17 amino acids. The CDR3, as DNA: TGTGCCACCAGCAGAGTCGCAGGGGCCTCCTCTGGAAACACCATATATTTT. It yields the protein CATSRVAGASSGNTIYF.

This rearrangement joins TRBV28 to TRBJ2-7, with D possibly TRBD1 on 5 matching bases. The V gene lost 6 bases and the J gene lost 0 bases, with 9 bases spanning the gap. Per germline, CDR1 MDHEN and CDR2 SYDVKM. This CDR3 comprises 13 residues. The CDR3 nucleotides read TGTGCCAGCAGAGGGGCGTTCTCCTACGAGCAGTACTTC. It specifies CASRGAFSYEQYF.

The chain carries TRBV27 and TRBJ1-4; possible D gene TRBD1, 5 bases. Germline V gives CDR1 MNHEY, CDR2 SMNVEV (reference sequence). This CDR3 contains 14 residues. Trimming cost V 2 bases and J 8 bases, with 12 bases left between them. The CDR3: CASSLRGLREKLFF. The CDR3 nucleotides read TGTGCCAGCAGTTTACGGGGGTTAAGGGAAAAACTGTTTTTT.

The chain recombines TRBV10-1 with TRBJ2-2; 7 positions agree with TRBD2. CDR1 and CDR2 (germline): WNHNN, SYGVQD (reference sequence). This CDR3 is built from 13 residues. With V trimmed by 7 bases and J by 5 bases, 4 bases remained unmatched. The CDR3 is CASMPSGTGELFF. DNA for the CDR3: TGCGCCAGCATGCCTAGCGGTACCGGGGAGCTGTTTTTT.

As to this clone: A read error may account for a junction end that differs from germline. The V gene is TRBV5-4, the J gene TRBJ1-2; 12 positions match TRBD1. Per the germline V gene, CDR1 is SGHNT and CDR2 is YYREEE (reference sequence). The CDR3 loop spans 14 amino acids. CDR3 DNA sequence: TGTGCCAGCACCTTGGGACAGGGGGCGGGAGGCTACACCTTC. This encodes CASTLGQGAGGYTF.

V and J are TRBV15 and TRBJ2-7, with 7 bases that match TRBD2. J gave up 4 bases and V 1 base, and 7 bases lay outside the gene matches. This CDR3 is built from 15 residues. Germline CDR1 LNHNV, CDR2 YYDKDF (reference sequence). CDR3 region: CATSRGEAGVYEQYF. The CDR3 coding sequence is TGTGCCACCAGCAGAGGGGAGGCGGGGGTATACGAGCAGTACTTC.

The chain employs TRBV11-3 and TRBJ2-1, with D maybe TRBD1 (6 bases). Germline V gene lookup returns CDR1 SGHNT and CDR2 YENEEA. The CDR3 spans 15 residues. V gave up 4 bases and J gave up 6 bases, with 16 bases separating them. In DNA, the CDR3 is TGTGCCAGCAGCTCTGTTGTGGGGGCAGGCAATGAGCAGTTCTTC. Its translation: CASSSVVGAGNEQFF. Supplemented by reference TRBV11-3 and TRBJ2-1, the full variable domain reads EAGVVQSPRYKIIEKKQPVAFWCNPISGHNTLYWYLQNLGQGPELLIRYENEEAVDDSQLPKDRFSAERLKGVDSTLKIQPAELGDSAVYLCASSSVVGAGNEQFFGPGTRLTVL.

The genes are TRBV7-8 and TRBJ2-7, with TRBD2 matching over 13 bases. The germline gives CDR1 SGHVS, CDR2 FQNEAQ. CDR3 length equals 14 residues. The trim removed 5 bases at V and 7 bases at J, leaving 5 bases unmatched. The CDR3 protein is CASSRTSGRGEQYF. The CDR3, as DNA: TGTGCCAGCAGCCGGACTAGCGGGAGAGGGGAGCAGTACTTC.

J is TRBJ1-3 and V is TRBV10-1, with D unresolved. The V gene lost 6 bases and the J gene lost 3 bases, with 15 bases spanning the gap. CDR1 and CDR2 (germline): WNHNN, SYGVQD (reference sequence). The CDR3 has 15 residues. This CDR3 reads CASSPSMTGGNTIYF. The CDR3 coding sequence is TGCGCCAGCAGCCCCTCGATGACGGGTGGAAACACCATATATTTT.

This clone was detected only once. V gene TRBV19 combines with J gene TRBJ2-2; 13 nucleotides match TRBD2. The CDR3 covers 17 residues. The germline gives CDR1 LNHDA, CDR2 SQIVND (reference sequence). Trimming cost V 5 bases and J 2 bases; bases outside gene matches: 5. The CDR3 loop is CASSPWTSGGNTGELFF. The CDR3 DNA is TGTGCCAGTAGTCCGTGGACTAGCGGGGGTAACACCGGGGAGCTGTTTTTT.

The chain carries TRBV25-1 and TRBJ2-2, with 7 bases aligning to TRBD1. J was trimmed by 2 bases and V by 3 bases; bases with no gene match: 6. The CDR3 spans 16 residues. CDR1 and CDR2 (germline): MGHDK, SYGVNS. CDR3 sequence (DNA): TGTGCCAGCAGTGATTGGGGACAGCCCAACACCGGGGAGCTGTTTTTT. Translating it yields CASSDWGQPNTGELFF.

The chain links TRBV5-1 to TRBJ2-3; D is uncertain. CDR1 is SGHRS and CDR2 is YFSETQ in the germline V gene. This CDR3 spans 15 amino acids. Trimming left V 0 bases short and J 6 bases short, with 14 bases between. In DNA, the CDR3 is TGCGCCAGCAGCTTGGCCGGCTGGGGTGTGGATACGCAGTATTTT. Protein sequence: CASSLAGWGVDTQYF. The complete variable domain, with remaining parts taken from reference TRBV5-1 and TRBJ2-3, reads KAGVTQTPRYLIKTRGQQVTLSCSPISGHRSVSWYQQTPGQGLQFLFEYFSETQRNKGNFPGRFSGRQFSNSRSEMNVSTLELGDSALYLCASSLAGWGVDTQYFGPGTRLTVL.